This T cell receptor (beta chain) was profiled in a study of preoperative IRX-2 immunotherapy in early breast cancer. Treatment here: preoperative locoregional IRX-2 cytokine immunotherapy. Generated by immunoSEQ multiplex PCR, the TCRdb table keeps only in-frame clones and is missing some. The repertoire holds 40,000 to 45,000 clones, less than 95% seen once, with roughly 1.5% in the top ten. The CDR3 consists of 16 residues. Germline assignment: CDR1 KGHSH and CDR2 LQKENI. V shed 1 base and J 4 bases; nucleotides not matched to a gene: 9. This clonotype originated in a human donor with breast cancer. The material was tumor tissue, obtained after IRX-2 immunotherapy. The chain combines TRBV18 with TRBJ2-5, with 7 bases aligning to TRBD2. DNA of the CDR3: TGTGCCAGCTCACCACGGCGGGGGAGGATCGGAGAGACCCAGTACTTC. Translated: CASSPRRGRIGETQYF. The variable domain in full, completed from reference TRBV18 and TRBJ2-5, reads NAGVMQNPRHLVRRRGQEARLRCSPMKGHSHVYWYRQLPEEGLKFMVYLQKENIIDESGMPKERFSAEFPKEGPSILRIQQVVRGDSAAYFCASSPRRGRIGETQYFGPGTRLLVL.